This TCR beta chain was documented in a study of blood T cell repertoires in COVID-19. Across the study: Whether acute or convalescent, the COVID-19 samples came from the United States, Italy and Spain.

This clone was seen more than once but under ten times. Method: immunoSEQ multiplex PCR; TCRdb's copy keeps in-frame clones and lacks some. There are more than 300,000 clones in the sample; roughly 90% occur only once, and around 20% lies in the top ten. Sequenced sample: PBMCs or T cells enriched from blood (not recorded which). The origin of this receptor is a woman aged 25-40 years who had recovered from COVID-19.

The CDR3 nucleotides read TGTGCCAGCAGCCCGCCGGGTCCCGGGGAAGATACGCAGTATTTT. Its translation: CASSPPGPGEDTQYF. This chain joins TRBV3-1 (or the pseudogene TRBV3-2) and TRBJ2-3; a possible D gene is TRBD2 (5 bases). Germline V gene sequence: CDR1 LGHDT, CDR2 YNNKEL (reference sequence). This CDR3 is 15 amino acids long. Trimming took 4 bases from V and 5 from J, leaving 16 bases between them.